This T cell receptor beta chain emerged from a study of blood T cell repertoires in COVID-19. Study context: From T cells, B-cell-depleted T cells, or PBMCs came the material, which was cDNA or gDNA.

Libraries were prepared by immunoSEQ multiplex PCR; TCRdb keeps only in-frame clonotypes and omits some of them. The sample holds some 330,000 clones, less than 90% seen once. Participants were placed into cohorts based on the clinical history they reported. Trimming cost V 7 bases and J 4 bases, with 17 bases left between them. Germline CDR1 is SGHNT and CDR2 is YENEEA. The CDR3 has 15 residues. V and J are TRBV11-3 and TRBJ2-1; a possible D gene is TRBD2 (6 bases). The sequencing sample was made of PBMCs or T cells enriched from blood (not recorded which). This receptor was obtained from a woman aged 45-65 years who had recovered from COVID-19. In nucleotides, the CDR3 is TGTGCCAGCAACCCCTCCGGGACTTTTTACAATGAGCAGTTCTTC. Its protein product is CASNPSGTFYNEQFF.